The 27 T cell receptor beta chains below all came from one sample that was sequenced in a study of T-cell reconstitution after alpha-beta-depleted transplantation in children. Library preparation (for TCRbeta) was performed with unique molecular identifiers. TCRdb used MiXCR to reprocess the PCR reads, holding one entry per CDR3 protein. The table includes about 110,000 distinct CDR3 sequences, over 9% detected once. Here the sequenced sample was PBMCs from the stem cell graft donor, taken from the stem cell graft. These receptors all come from a human donor who donated a stem cell graft to a child with acute lymphoblastic leukemia.

V usage is TRBV2 and J usage is TRBJ2-3; unclear D gene. The germline V and J ends were trimmed by 6 bases and 2 bases, with 12 bases remaining between them. The CDR3 spans 14 residues. The germline CDR1 and CDR2 sequences are SNHLY and FYNNEI. CDR3 amino acids: CASRKWSSTDTQYF. The CDR3 coding sequence is TGTGCCAGCAGAAAGTGGTCATCCACAGATACGCAGTATTTT.

This clonotype occurred many times. The J gene is TRBJ2-1, the V gene TRBV29-1, with D possibly TRBD2 on 6 matching bases. Trimming took off 1 base at V and 2 bases at J, with 18 bases between the two ends. Per germline, CDR1 SQVTM and CDR2 ANQGSEA. This CDR3 comprises 17 residues. CDR3 in DNA: TGCAGCGTTGAAGGTTTTTTGGAGGGGTCGGCCTACAATGAGCAGTTCTTC. Its protein product is CSVEGFLEGSAYNEQFF.

This clonotype was picked up many times. J is TRBJ2-3 and V is TRBV27; possible D gene TRBD2, 5 bases. V gave up 7 bases and J gave up 0 bases, with 17 bases separating them. In germline, CDR1 is MNHEY, CDR2 SMNVEV (reference sequence). The CDR3 runs to 16 residues. CDR3 in DNA: TGTGCCAGCAAGGACTCGCGGATGACTAGCACAGATACGCAGTATTTT. Its translation is CASKDSRMTSTDTQYF.

This clonotype occurred many times. An end of the junction does not agree with germline; a read error may underlie this. The chain recombines TRBV5-1 with TRBJ1-4; the D gene is possibly TRBD1 (5 bases). The germline V gene has CDR1 SGHRS and CDR2 YFSETQ. The CDR3 totals 13 residues. The CDR3 bases are TGCGCCAGCAGCGACGGGACGTCCGAAAACCTGTTTTTT. Its protein is CASSDGTSENLFF.

Ten or more counts support this clonotype. This chain links TRBV5-1 with TRBJ1-1; D may be TRBD1 (6 bases). Trimming removed 1 base from V and 4 bases from J, with 11 bases in between. The CDR3 covers 14 residues. Germline V gene data show CDR1 as SGHRS and CDR2 as YFSETQ. This chain's CDR3 is CASSLITGTTEAFF. The DNA for the CDR3 is TGCGCCAGCAGCTTGATTACAGGGACCACTGAAGCTTTCTTT.

This clonotype appeared many times. This CDR3 is CAISEGGRGQETQYF. The DNA of the CDR3 is TGTGCCATCAGTGAAGGGGGTAGGGGACAAGAGACCCAGTACTTC. This chain joins TRBV10-3 and TRBJ2-5; TRBD1 is a possible D gene (6 bases). The CDR3 spans 15 residues. Germline loops: CDR1 ENHRY, CDR2 SYGVKD. V lost 3 bases and J 2 bases, leaving 13 bases between the germline ends.

There are many counts of this clonotype. The J gene is TRBJ2-3, the V gene TRBV29-1; 7 bases line up with TRBD2. Trimming took 2 bases from V and 8 from J; bases not matched to a gene: 4. Germline V CDR1 and CDR2: SQVTM, ANQGSEA. CDR3 length: 12 residues. CDR3 amino acids: CSVESGIPTQYF. The CDR3 DNA is TGCAGCGTTGAAAGCGGGATCCCTACGCAGTATTTT.

This clonotype appeared many times. V gene TRBV12-3 or TRBV12-4 combines with J gene TRBJ1-6, with TRBD1 identical over 8 bases. The CDR3 consists of 14 residues. V lost 6 bases, J lost 11 bases, and 9 bases stayed unmatched. The CDR3 region is CASSSGQANTPLHF. In nucleotides, the CDR3 is TGTGCCAGCAGCTCGGGACAGGCAAACACACCCCTCCACTTT.

This clonotype was counted many times. The chain combines TRBV11-3 with TRBJ2-1, with 7 positions matching TRBD2. Germline assignment: CDR1 SGHNT and CDR2 YENEEA. The CDR3 consists of 16 residues. V gave up 5 bases and J gave up 0 bases; unmatched junction bases: 7. CDR3 sequence: CASSPRGESSYNEQFF. DNA for the CDR3: TGTGCCAGCAGCCCCCGGGGGGAGAGCTCCTACAATGAGCAGTTCTTC.

In regard to this clonotype: With a much larger clone just one base away, this may be a read error. The chain recombines TRBV20-1 with TRBJ2-7; D may match TRBD1 or TRBD2 (5 bases each). CDR3 size: 15 residues. Looked up from germline, CDR1 is DFQATT and CDR2 is SNEGSKA (reference sequence). V was cut by 7 bases and J by 5 bases, with 24 bases left in between. The CDR3 is CSGSHGATNTHEQYF. CDR3 sequence (DNA): TGCAGTGGCTCGCACGGGGCCACCAATACCCACGAGCAGTACTTC.

A note on this clonotype: A clone one base away is much larger, so this may be a read error. The chain carries TRBV5-5 and TRBJ1-6; no firm D call. Germline V gives CDR1 SGHKS, CDR2 YYEKEE (reference sequence). Trimming took 0 bases from V and 8 from J, leaving 9 bases between them. This CDR3 spans 14 amino acids. The CDR3 region is CASSLEPSDSPLHF. CDR3 bases: TGTGCCAGCAGCTTGGAGCCCTCCGATTCACCCCTCCACTTT.

In its sample, this clonotype was seen many times. The V and J genes are TRBV7-6 and TRBJ2-1; 14 nucleotides match TRBD2. Germline loops: CDR1 SGHVS, CDR2 FNYEAQ. Germline trimming cut 5 bases from V and 4 bases from J; bases unmatched to any gene: 10. CDR3 length: 18 residues. CDR3 region: CASSRGLAGGAQYNEQFF. The CDR3 region has the DNA TGTGCCAGCAGCCGAGGACTAGCGGGGGGTGCCCAATACAATGAGCAGTTCTTC.

Many counts were recorded for this clonotype. This chain uses TRBV20-1 with TRBJ1-1, with D perhaps matching TRBD1 (5 bases). CDR1 DFQATT and CDR2 SNEGSKA come from the germline V gene (reference sequence). CDR3 length: 15 amino acids. Trimming took 0 bases from V and 2 from J, leaving 13 bases between them. The CDR3 DNA reads as TGCAGTGCTAGAGACCCTACAGGAGATAACACTGAAGCTTTCTTT. Its protein product is CSARDPTGDNTEAFF.

This clonotype showed up many times. The chain's CDR3 is CASSLAGAFTDTQYF. As DNA, the CDR3 is TGCGCCAGCAGCTTGGCGGGGGCGTTCACGGATACGCAGTATTTT. The V gene is TRBV5-1, the J gene TRBJ2-3, with D possibly called TRBD1 or TRBD2 (6 bases each). The CDR3 totals 15 residues. Trimming took 0 bases from V and 6 from J, leaving 14 bases between them. Per germline, CDR1 SGHRS and CDR2 YFSETQ.

This clonotype was counted once. A much larger clone differs by one base, so this may be a read error. The V call is TRBV9, the J call TRBJ2-3, with D possibly being TRBD1 (7 bases). Germline CDR1 reads SGDLS; CDR2 reads YYNGEE. The CDR3 sequence is 15 residues long. CDR3 in DNA: TGTGCCAGCAGCGGGAGGGACAGACGCACAGATATGCAGTATTTT. Translating it yields CASSGRDRRTDMQYF.

In its sample, this clonotype was seen many times. The chain employs TRBV20-1 and TRBJ1-4, with 7 positions matching TRBD1. Germline V gives CDR1 DFQATT, CDR2 SNEGSKA (reference sequence). With 4 bases clipped from V and 7 bases from J, the junction kept 12 bases outside the gene matches. This CDR3 has 15 amino acids. CDR3 DNA: TGCAGTGCTAAAACCTGGGACAGTCAGACTGAAAAACTGTTTTTT. Its protein product is CSAKTWDSQTEKLFF.

This clonotype turned up a few times. The chain carries TRBV20-1 and TRBJ2-5; perhaps TRBD1 as D (5 bases). Germline V gives CDR1 DFQATT, CDR2 SNEGSKA (reference sequence). The CDR3 loop spans 13 amino acids. V was clipped by 0 bases and J by 3 bases, with 8 bases between them. As DNA, the CDR3 is TGCAGTGCTAGAGATGGGGCCAAAGAGACCCAGTACTTC. This gives the protein CSARDGAKETQYF.

The V gene is TRBV20-1, the J gene TRBJ1-2; perhaps TRBD1 as D (5 bases). From germline, CDR1 is DFQATT and CDR2 SNEGSKA (reference sequence). The CDR3 covers 12 residues. The V gene lost 1 base and the J gene lost 8 bases, with 11 bases spanning the gap. The CDR3 DNA is TGCAGTGCTAGAGTCGGCCGGGGGGGCTACACCTTC. Its translation is CSARVGRGGYTF.

This rearrangement joins TRBV5-1 to TRBJ1-1; D might be TRBD1 (6 bases). Looked up from germline, CDR1 is SGHRS and CDR2 is YFSETQ. Trimming cost V 2 bases and J 0 bases, with 14 bases left between them. The CDR3 consists of 16 residues. The CDR3 nucleotides read TGCGCCAGCAGCTTAGGGGGGAGACGCATGAACACTGAAGCTTTCTTT. Its protein product is CASSLGGRRMNTEAFF.

This clonotype was picked up many times. This chain links TRBV29-1 with TRBJ1-2, with unresolved D. The CDR3 contains 12 residues. The germline V gene has CDR1 SQVTM and CDR2 ANQGSEA. V was shortened by 5 bases and J by 8 bases, with 15 bases between the two germline ends. CDR3 region: CSVSSVEVGYTF. The CDR3 DNA reads as TGCAGCGTTAGCTCAGTCGAAGTGGGCTACACCTTC.

The table lists this clonotype with many counts. The V gene is TRBV18, the J gene TRBJ2-7; 8 bases fit TRBD1. The junction had 4 bases not matched to a gene; V was cut back by 1 base and J by 2 bases. The CDR3 runs to 15 residues. The V gene's germline CDR1 is KGHSH and CDR2 LQKENI. The CDR3 is CASSPRETGAYEQYF. In DNA form, the CDR3 reads TGTGCCAGCTCACCACGAGAGACAGGGGCCTACGAGCAGTACTTC.

In its sample, this clonotype was seen many times. The J gene is TRBJ2-1, the V gene TRBV20-1, with D tentatively TRBD2 (6 bases). This CDR3 comprises 14 residues. V was cut by 5 bases and J by 4 bases, with 15 bases left in between. The germline V gene encodes CDR1 DFQATT and CDR2 SNEGSKA (reference sequence). This CDR3 reads CSASRDSRYNEQFF. In DNA form, the CDR3 reads TGCAGTGCTTCCCGGGACTCGCGTTACAATGAGCAGTTCTTC.

The chain uses TRBV9 and TRBJ1-6; the D gene is possibly TRBD1 (5 bases). The CDR3 totals 16 residues. The germline gives CDR1 SGDLS, CDR2 YYNGEE. Between the trimmed V and J ends, which lost 0 bases and 7 bases, there was a span of 14 bases. Written as DNA, the CDR3 is TGTGCCAGCAGCGTAGCCACGGGGGGGTTGAATTCACCCCTCCACTTT. It encodes CASSVATGGLNSPLHF.

This clonotype was detected many times. The rearrangement uses TRBV11-2 and TRBJ2-3; D might be TRBD1 (5 bases). Between the trimmed V and J ends, which lost 3 bases and 0 bases, there was a span of 10 bases. Germline V gives CDR1 SGHAT, CDR2 FQNNGV. The CDR3 is made up of 15 amino acids. This CDR3 reads CASSFRTYSTDTQYF. The CDR3, as DNA: TGTGCCAGCAGCTTTCGGACATATAGCACAGATACGCAGTATTTT.

This sequence joins TRBV6-1 and TRBJ2-2, with D perhaps matching TRBD1 (6 bases). CDR1 MNHNS and CDR2 SASEGT come from the germline V gene. The CDR3 is 16 residues long. V gave up 2 bases and J gave up 2 bases, with 12 bases separating them. In DNA, the CDR3 is TGTGCCAGCAGTGAATTGGGGGCTTTTAACACCGGGGAGCTGTTTTTT. It encodes CASSELGAFNTGELFF.

Comments on this clonotype: A read error may account for a junction end that differs from germline. The chain is built from TRBV3-1 and TRBJ2-3; 8 bases agree with TRBD2. The CDR3 runs to 18 residues. CDR1 and CDR2 (germline): LGHDT, YNNKEL (reference sequence). CDR3 bases: TGTGCCACCAGCCCTCTAGTCGGACGGGGGGGTCGGACAGATACGCAGTATTTT. Its translation is CATSPLVGRGGRTDTQYF.

This clonotype has ten or more counts. The J gene is TRBJ2-4, the V gene TRBV20-1; 7 bases match TRBD2. The ends lost 6 bases at V and 3 bases at J; junction bases unmatched: 2. CDR1 and CDR2 from the germline V gene are DFQATT and SNEGSKA (reference sequence). The CDR3 spans 12 residues. The CDR3 region has the DNA TGCAGTGCAGAGCGGGGCAAAAACATTCAGTACTTC. Translation: CSAERGKNIQYF.